The T cell receptor (beta chain) described here comes from a study of shared clonotypes between healthy human individuals. Across the study: Three CD4 naive, three CD4 memory, two CD8 naive and one CD8 memory plate were used per donor. The study's findings and limits: Compared with memory subsets, naive subsets generally had larger estimated richness. Non-shared clonotypes were found to have lower generation probabilities than the clonotypes that were shared by all four of the sorted-subset donors.

Only CD45RO-negative cells positively selected for CCR7 counted as naive CD8 cells, so terminally differentiated effector memory CD45RA+ cells were excluded. Here immunoSEQ multiplex PCR was the method, and the copy in TCRdb shows in-frame clones only, minus some. The sample includes about 2.2 million clones, around 93% of them seen just once. About this clone: Its matching antigen is unknown.

Germline V gives CDR1 SGHRS, CDR2 YFSETQ. V lost 4 bases and J 7 bases, leaving 18 bases between the germline ends. The CDR3 runs to 14 residues. The rearrangement uses TRBV5-1 and TRBJ2-7, with a possible D match to TRBD1 (5 bases). Material for sequencing was naive CD8+ T cells from PBMCs. The sequence came from a young man in good health. Some clones in this sample may be carry-over from other donors' samples. The CDR3 reads CASSPSQGKWEQYF. CDR3 nucleotide sequence: TGCGCCAGCAGCCCTTCCCAGGGAAAATGGGAGCAGTACTTC.